Listed below are T cell receptor beta chains from one sample, sequenced in a study of cytomegalovirus exposure and HLA in healthy donors. Data came from immunoSEQ multiplex PCR; TCRdb stores just in-frame clones and leaves some out. Of about 130,000 clones listed, around 71% are singletons. The sequenced sample consisted of PBMCs. The receptors derive from a woman in her sixties in good health and CMV-seropositive. Each CDR3 is given with its conserved first and last residue. The D gene is left open where the match is weak. Only some rows state a clone size, as once, few, many or a class for expanded clones.

j_call v_call d_call clone_size cdr3_nt cdr3_aa
TRBJ2-6 TRBV5-6 - - TGTGCCAGCAGCGATGAAGTTAGCTCTGGGGCCAACGTCCTGACTTTC CASSDEVSSGANVLTF
TRBJ1-1 TRBV6-5 TRBD1 - TGTGCCAGCAAAAGATTTGGGACAGGAGGCACTGAAGCTTTCTTT CASKRFGTGGTEAFF
TRBJ1-2 TRBV10-3 TRBD1 - TGTGCCATCAGTGCTAGACAGGGGTCGGACTATGGCTACACCTTC CAISARQGSDYGYTF
TRBJ2-5 TRBV2 - few TGTGCCAGCAGGTGGTTGTCCGGGACACAAGAGACCCAGTACTTC CASRWLSGTQETQYF
TRBJ2-7 TRBV5-1 TRBD2 few TGCGCCAACGCGGTAGTTACTAGCGGGGGTCCTTCCTACGAGCAGTACTTC CANAVVTSGGPSYEQYF
TRBJ2-3 TRBV29-1 - - TGCAGCTGGGGGCAGGGTAGGACAGATACGCAGTATTTT CSWGQGRTDTQYF
TRBJ2-2 TRBV5-8 TRBD1 - TGTGCCAGCAGTTCGGACAGGCCTCTCGGGGAGCTGTTTTTT CASSSDRPLGELFF
TRBJ1-2 TRBV5-1 - few TGCGCCAGCAGCTTGGACTGGGGCGAGTATGGCTACACCTTC CASSLDWGEYGYTF
TRBJ1-1 TRBV6-5 - few TGTGCCAGCAGTTCTAAAGCGATTGAAGCTTTCTTT CASSSKAIEAFF
TRBJ1-2 TRBV7-3 - - TGTGCCAGCAGCTTAACGGAGGCGGGGGCGGACTATGGCTACACCTTC CASSLTEAGADYGYTF
TRBJ1-1 TRBV2 - once TGTGCCAGCCGTTTCGGGGTTAACACTGAAGCTTTCTTT CASRFGVNTEAFF
TRBJ2-3 TRBV9 TRBD2 - TGTGCCAGCAGCGTAGAAGCGGGGGGGGTCACAGATACGCAGTATTTT CASSVEAGGVTDTQYF
TRBJ2-5 TRBV13 - - TGTGCCAGCAGCCCCCCCGGAGGGGGGGCGGAGGAGACCCAGTACTTC CASSPPGGGAEETQYF
TRBJ2-5 TRBV5-6 - few TGTGCCAGCAGCTTGCTCGTAGAGACCCAGTACTTC CASSLLVETQYF
TRBJ1-1 TRBV18 TRBD1 - TGTGCCAGCTCAGTCCCGGGACAGGGGGCTAGGAACACTGAAGCTTTCTTT CASSVPGQGARNTEAFF
TRBJ2-7 TRBV9 TRBD2 - TGTGCCAGCAGCCAGAGCGGGGGGGCCTACGAGCAGTACTTC CASSQSGGAYEQYF
TRBJ1-2 TRBV13 TRBD1 - TGTGCCAGCAGCTTAGGGGGTCACAGGGGGCGCGTCTATGGCTACACCTTC CASSLGGHRGRVYGYTF
TRBJ2-5 TRBV7-9 - - TGTTCCAGCAGCTGGGCAGGACATGGGATGGAGACCCAGTACTTC CSSSWAGHGMETQYF
TRBJ2-5 TRBV2 - - TGTGCCAGCAGTGATGCCCGCGGGGAGACCCAGTACTTC CASSDARGETQYF
TRBJ2-7 TRBV5-1 TRBD1 few TGCGCCAGCAGCTTGTCACAGGGGGATATCTACGAGCAGTACTTC CASSLSQGDIYEQYF
TRBJ1-4 TRBV18 - - TGTGCCAGCTCACGAGACAGAATGGCTAATGAAAAACTGTTTTTT CASSRDRMANEKLFF
TRBJ1-4 TRBV15 - - TGTGCCACCAGCAATAGAGCAACTAATGAAAAACTGTTTTTT CATSNRATNEKLFF
TRBJ2-6 TRBV11-2 TRBD1 - TGTGCCAGCAGCTTGGCGCTCGGGACAGGGAGCTCTGGGGCCAACGTCCTGACTTTC CASSLALGTGSSGANVLTF
TRBJ1-4 TRBV7-9 TRBD1 - TGTGCCAGCAGCTTAGTTGGACAGGGGGCAGGATGGGGTGAAAAACTGTTTTTT CASSLVGQGAGWGEKLFF
TRBJ1-1 TRBV6-1 - - TGTGCCAGCAGTGAAGCGCATCTAAATGCTTTCTTT CASSEAHLNAFF
TRBJ2-1 TRBV5-1 TRBD2 - TGCGCCAGCAGCATGGGACTAGCGGGGGGTTACAATGAGCAGTTCTTC CASSMGLAGGYNEQFF
TRBJ1-1 TRBV25-1 TRBD1 - TGTGCCAGCGGGGGGACAGGAGCTTTCTTT CASGGTGAFF
TRBJ1-2 TRBV5-1 - - TGCGCCAGCAGCTTGGGGGGCGCATCTTATGGCTACACCTTC CASSLGGASYGYTF
TRBJ1-5 TRBV15 - - TGTGCCACCAGCAGAGGCCCTCGGGAAGAGCAGCCCCAGCATTTT CATSRGPREEQPQHF
TRBJ1-1 TRBV10-3 TRBD1 few TGTGCCATCAGTGTTGGACAGGGGGGGACTGAAGCTTTCTTT CAISVGQGGTEAFF
TRBJ2-1 TRBV9 TRBD1 few TGTGCCAGCAGCTTCATACAGGGGATCTACAATTATGAGCAGTTCTTC CASSFIQGIYNYEQFF
TRBJ2-7 TRBV9 TRBD2 - TGTGCCAGCAGCCTAGAGGCTAGCGGGACCTACGAGCAGTACTTC CASSLEASGTYEQYF
TRBJ1-4 TRBV19 TRBD1 - TGTGCCAGCCGCCGAGGAGGGGGCGCAACTAATGAAAAACTGTTTTTT CASRRGGGATNEKLFF